This T cell receptor (beta chain) emerged from a study of T cell changes during pregnancy in multiple sclerosis (dated by TCRdb to 2018 to 2020). Notes on the research overall: The study examined how the T cell repertoire changed over the course of pregnancy in women with multiple sclerosis.

Of note for this clone: The antigen it binds to is not known. No quality values exist for individual bases; no much larger clone is one base distant.

Receptors were amplified or captured by the immunoSEQ multiplex PCR assay. Here the immuneACCESS table is served through TCRdb, limited to in-frame sequences with V and J called. Missing clones are a known gap in these copies; in checked studies unresolved V genes cover under half, and the rest lacks a known reason. The sample has 80,000 to 95,000 clones on record, 90% to 95% of them singletons. The ten top clones hold around 1.1% of the sample. Taken from the germline V gene, the CDR1 and CDR2 loops are SGHDT and YYEEEE. The junction shows trimming of 1 base on V and 0 bases on J, plus 7 bases between the germline ends. Reading from cysteine to phenylalanine, the CDR3 counts 15 amino acids. The CDR3 DNA has 45 bases and is translated from base 1.

Recombination connected TRBV5-6 to TRBJ2-2; no D gene can be assigned with confidence. Sequencing was performed on peripheral blood, taken in the second trimester of pregnancy. The TCR originated in a female donor with multiple sclerosis, enrolled in a pregnancy study. The sequenced DNA: TGTGCCAGCAGCTTGTTGGGCGCGAACACCGGGGAGCTGTTTTTT. The encoded protein is CASSLLGANTGELFF.